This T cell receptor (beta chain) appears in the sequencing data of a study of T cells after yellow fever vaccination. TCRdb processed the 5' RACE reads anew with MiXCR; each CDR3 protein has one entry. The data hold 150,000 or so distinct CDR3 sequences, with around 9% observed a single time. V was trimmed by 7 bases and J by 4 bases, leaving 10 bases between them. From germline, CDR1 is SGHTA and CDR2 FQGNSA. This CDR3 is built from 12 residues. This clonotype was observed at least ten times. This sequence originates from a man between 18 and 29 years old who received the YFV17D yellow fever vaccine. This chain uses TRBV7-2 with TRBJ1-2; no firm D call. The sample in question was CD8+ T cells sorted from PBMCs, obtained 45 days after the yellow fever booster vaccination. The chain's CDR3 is CASTPLLYGYTF. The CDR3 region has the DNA TGTGCCAGCACCCCTTTGCTCTATGGCTACACCTTC. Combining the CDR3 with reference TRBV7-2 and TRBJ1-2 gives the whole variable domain GAGVSQSPSNKVTEKGKDVELRCDPISGHTALYWYRQSLGQGLEFLIYFQGNSAPDKSGLPSDRFSAERTGGSVSTLTIQRTQQEDSAVYLCASTPLLYGYTFGSGTRLTVV.